This T cell receptor beta chain was sequenced for a study of T cells in Graves' hyperthyroidism and ophthalmopathy. Using RNA transcripts as the source, TCR beta CDR3 regions were amplified. Carried out on the TCR CDR3, a first-round RT-PCR used the HTBI primer set. TCRdb ran MiXCR on the multiplex PCR reads and lists one entry per CDR3 protein. The sample lists approximately 210,000 distinct CDR3 sequences, about a sixth occurring once. This clonotype was counted at least ten times. Its antigen is unknown. This CDR3 spans 15 amino acids. Deletions cut 5 bases from V and 5 bases from J, with 15 bases between. CDR1 SGHVS and CDR2 FQNEAQ come from the germline V gene. Broader study findings: In the analysis, a 13 V-J model separated ophthalmopathy from stable hyperthyroidism.

The gene calls are TRBV7-8 and TRBJ1-4; a possible D gene is TRBD1 (6 bases). This clonotype originated in a man in his fifties or sixties with Graves' hyperthyroidism. Material: blood. The CDR3 is CASSNRDGRNEKLFF. The DNA for the CDR3 is TGTGCCAGCAGCAACAGGGACGGACGGAATGAAAAACTGTTTTTT.